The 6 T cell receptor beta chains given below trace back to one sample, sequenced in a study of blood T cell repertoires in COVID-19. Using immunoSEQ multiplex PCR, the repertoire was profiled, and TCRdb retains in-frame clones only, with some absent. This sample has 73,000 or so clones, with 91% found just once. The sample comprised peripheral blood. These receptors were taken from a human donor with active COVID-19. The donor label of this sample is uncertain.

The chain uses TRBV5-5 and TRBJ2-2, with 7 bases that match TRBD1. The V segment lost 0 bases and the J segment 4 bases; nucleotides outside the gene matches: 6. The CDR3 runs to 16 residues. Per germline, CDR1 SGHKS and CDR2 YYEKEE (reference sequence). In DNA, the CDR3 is TGTGCCAGCAGCTTGGCCGACAGGGTTCCCACCGGGGAGCTGTTTTTT. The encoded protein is CASSLADRVPTGELFF. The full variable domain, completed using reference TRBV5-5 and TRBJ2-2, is DAGVTQSPTHLIKTRGQQVTLRCSPISGHKSVSWYQQVLGQGPQFIFQYYEKEERGRGNFPDRFSARQFPNYSSELNVNALLLGDSALYLCASSLADRVPTGELFFGEGSRLTVL.

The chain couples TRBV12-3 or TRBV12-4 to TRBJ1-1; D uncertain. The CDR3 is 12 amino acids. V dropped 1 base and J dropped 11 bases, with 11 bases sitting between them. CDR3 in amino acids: CASSLVASQAFF. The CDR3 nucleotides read TGTGCCAGCAGTTTAGTCGCTTCACAGGCTTTCTTT.

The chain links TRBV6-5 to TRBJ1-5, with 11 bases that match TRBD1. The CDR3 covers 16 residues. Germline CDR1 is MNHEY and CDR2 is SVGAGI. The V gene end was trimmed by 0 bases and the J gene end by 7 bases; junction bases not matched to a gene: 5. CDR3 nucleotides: TGTGCCAGCAGTTACTCTGGACAGGGGGCCGGACAGCCCCAGCATTTT. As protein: CASSYSGQGAGQPQHF.

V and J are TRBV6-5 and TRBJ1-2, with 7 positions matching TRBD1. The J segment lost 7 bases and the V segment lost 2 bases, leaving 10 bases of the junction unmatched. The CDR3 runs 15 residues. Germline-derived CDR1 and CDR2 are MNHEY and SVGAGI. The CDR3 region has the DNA TGTGCCAGCAGTTACGGGGACAGTCGAGGCGGTGGCTACACCTTC. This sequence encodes CASSYGDSRGGGYTF.

The CDR3 nucleotides read TGTGCCAGCAGCGTAGTACAGAACACCGGGGAGCTGTTTTTT. Amino acids: CASSVVQNTGELFF. The chain carries TRBV9 and TRBJ2-2; D is unclear. CDR1 is SGDLS, CDR2 YYNGEE, per germline. V gave up 0 bases and J gave up 1 base, with 4 bases separating them. CDR3 length equals 14 residues.

The CDR3 here is CATSRAGEYNEQFF. The CDR3, as DNA: TGTGCCACCAGCAGAGCCGGGGAGTACAATGAGCAGTTCTTC. The V and J genes are TRBV15 and TRBJ2-1; possible D gene TRBD2, 5 bases. Germline V CDR1 and CDR2: LNHNV, YYDKDF (reference sequence). The CDR3 has 14 residues. Trimming took off 1 base at V and 4 bases at J, with 8 bases between the two ends.